The clone carrying this T cell receptor beta chain was seen a few times. Its antigen is not known. This sample was included in a study of T-cell reconstitution after alpha-beta-depleted transplantation in children. Overall study results and limits: Several hundred expanded graft clones reportedly gave rise to the alpha-beta T cells present about two months after transplant. After transplant, high TCRbeta diversity at day 60 in some patients arose from surviving recipient T cells and thymic progenitors. T-cell counts and diversity were attributed mostly to newly produced T cells one year after transplant.

V dropped 6 bases and J dropped 2 bases, with 17 bases sitting between them. Germline V gene lookup returns CDR1 DFQATT and CDR2 SNEGSKA (reference sequence). The CDR3 has 15 residues. It was with unique molecular identifiers that the TCRbeta library was prepared. TCRdb called the PCR reads again in MiXCR, with one record for every CDR3 protein. The data hold 450,000 to 550,000 distinct CDR3 sequences, with 10% to 12% observed a single time. This specimen consisted of PBMCs, mostly from graft donor cells, obtained 180 days after TCRalphabeta/CD19-depleted stem cell transplant. The clonotype originates from a female patient between 2 and 15 years old who had a stem cell transplant for aplastic anemia, so the T cells may come from the graft donor. The rearrangement joins TRBV20-1 to TRBJ1-5; possibly TRBD1 for D (6 bases). The CDR3 is CSAPNRVIGNQPQHF. In DNA form, the CDR3 reads TGCAGTGCCCCGAACAGGGTAATTGGCAATCAGCCCCAGCATTTT.